The 2 T cell receptor beta chains reported below all come from one sample, sequenced in a study of OX40 agonist ivuxolimab in advanced cancers. The protocol was immunoSEQ multiplex PCR, while the TCRdb copy is restricted to in-frame clones and leaves out a portion. The sample holds some 76,000 clones; 90% to 95% are singletons and the top ten take around 7.3%. Sample: CD4+ or CD8+ T cells sorted from blood, taken in a trial of the OX40 agonist ivuxolimab. These receptors all stem from an adult with an advanced solid tumor such as melanoma, head and neck, liver or kidney cancer.

This chain uses TRBV7-9 with TRBJ2-7; D possibly corresponds to TRBD2 (6 bases). Trimming cost V 0 bases and J 2 bases, with 8 bases left between them. From germline, CDR1 is SEHNR and CDR2 FQNEAQ (reference sequence). This CDR3 has 14 amino acids. Written as DNA, the CDR3 is TGTGCCAGCAGCTTAGCGTCGGGGGCCTACGAGCAGTACTTC. It codes for CASSLASGAYEQYF. Together with reference TRBV7-9 and TRBJ2-7, the CDR3 gives the full variable domain: DTGVSQNPRHKITKRGQNVTFRCDPISEHNRLYWYRQTLGQGPEFLTYFQNEAQLEKSRLLSDRFSAERPKGSFSTLEIQRTEQGDSAMYLCASSLASGAYEQYFGPGTRLTVT.

This chain joins TRBV4-3 and TRBJ2-7; tentative D call: TRBD1 (6 bases). The CDR3 covers 14 residues. Trimming pared 2 bases from V and 0 bases from J, leaving 8 bases between. The V gene's germline CDR1 is LGHNA and CDR2 YSLEER. Here the CDR3 reads CASSQRTDSYEQYF. CDR3 nucleotide sequence: TGCGCCAGCAGCCAAAGGACAGACTCCTACGAGCAGTACTTC.